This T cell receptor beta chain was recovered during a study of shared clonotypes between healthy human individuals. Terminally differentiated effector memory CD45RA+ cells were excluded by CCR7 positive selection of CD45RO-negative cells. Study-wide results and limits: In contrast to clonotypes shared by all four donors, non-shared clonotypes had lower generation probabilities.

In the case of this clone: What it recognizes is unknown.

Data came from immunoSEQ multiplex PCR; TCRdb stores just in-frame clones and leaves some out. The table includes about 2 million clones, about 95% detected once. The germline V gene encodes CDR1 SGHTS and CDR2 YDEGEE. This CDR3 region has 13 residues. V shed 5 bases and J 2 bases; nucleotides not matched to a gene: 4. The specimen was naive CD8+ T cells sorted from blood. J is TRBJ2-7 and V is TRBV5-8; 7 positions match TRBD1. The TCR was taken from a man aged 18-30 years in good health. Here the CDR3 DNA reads TGTGCCAGCAGTCCGGGACAGACCTACGAGCAGTACTTC. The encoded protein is CASSPGQTYEQYF.